A single T cell receptor beta chain is shown here with its context. Authors' analysis steps: Filtering was not the same, since immunoSEQ gave junction-only sequences without quality scores. Only in-frame clones appear in the TCRdb table, and some are missing; sequencing was by immunoSEQ multiplex PCR. The V and J calls and the clone size are those of that table, but D and trimming were determined from the DNA. The profile shows about 1 million clones, about 80% of them singletons. Germline CDR1 reads SEHNR; CDR2 reads FQNEAQ (reference sequence). The CDR3 runs 15 residues. Germline trimming cut 4 bases from V and 6 bases from J; bases unmatched to any gene: 7. This sample was taken from a study of shared clonotypes between healthy human individuals. For the study at large: Donors had three CD4 naive, three CD4 memory, two CD8 naive and one CD8 memory plate apiece.

The sample was memory CD4+ T cells sorted from blood. Subset of the sample: CD45RA-negative fraction. The chain recombines TRBV7-9 with TRBJ2-2, with 8 bases identical to TRBD1. The receptor's source is a man younger than 35 in good health. DNA for the CDR3: TGTGCCAGCAGCTCGGACAGGGTATACGCCGGGGAGCTGTTTTTT. Encoded protein: CASSSDRVYAGELFF.